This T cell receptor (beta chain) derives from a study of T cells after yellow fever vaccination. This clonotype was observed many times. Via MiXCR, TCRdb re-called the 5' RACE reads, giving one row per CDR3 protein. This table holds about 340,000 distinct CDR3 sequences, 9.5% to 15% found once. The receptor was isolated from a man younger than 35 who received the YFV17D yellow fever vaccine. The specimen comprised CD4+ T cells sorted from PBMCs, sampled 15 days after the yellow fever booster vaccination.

The CDR3 is CASTIPGGGAVEQFF. As DNA, the CDR3 is TGCGCCAGCACCATCCCCGGCGGGGGGGCAGTTGAGCAGTTCTTC. The rearrangement uses TRBV5-1 and TRBJ2-1; 9 nucleotides line up with TRBD2. Germline V gives CDR1 SGHRS, CDR2 YFSETQ. The CDR3 loop spans 15 amino acids. V trimming: 6 bases; J trimming: 9 bases; junction bases outside the gene matches: 13.